The rows below give T cell receptor beta chains drawn from one sample of a study of neurological immune-mediated disorders. MiXCR, applied by TCRdb to the 5' RACE reads, yields one record per CDR3 protein. The sample lists 35,000 to 50,000 distinct CDR3 sequences, more than 2% occurring once. The sample comprised PBMCs. The source is a man aged 50 or older with multiple sclerosis. Each CDR3 is given with its conserved first and last residue. Each record gives: J gene, V gene, D gene, CDR3 length, clone size, CDR3 protein, CDR3 DNA. D genes are given only for firm matches. Some rows have no size entry. The others give once, few or many, or a class for an expanded clone.

>TRBJ1-1|TRBV10-3|-|15|many
CAISESTGAGTEAFF
TGTGCCATCAGTGAGTCGACGGGGGCTGGGACTGAAGCTTTCTTT
>TRBJ2-1|TRBV5-1|-|14|medium-sized
CASSLVADRREQFF
TGCGCCAGCAGCTTGGTGGCAGACCGCCGTGAGCAGTTCTTC
>TRBJ2-6|TRBV5-1|-|16|many
CASSFDRFSGANVLTF
TGCGCCAGCAGCTTCGACAGGTTCTCTGGGGCCAACGTCCTGACTTTC
>TRBJ1-2|TRBV12-3/TRBV12-4|TRBD1|14|few
CASRIGAGGYGYTF
TGTGCCAGCAGGATAGGGGCAGGGGGCTATGGCTACACCTTC
>TRBJ2-3|TRBV6-2/TRBV6-3|TRBD1|14|many
CASSRTGTTDTQYF
TGTGCCAGCAGTAGGACAGGAACCACAGATACGCAGTATTTT
>TRBJ1-3|TRBV20-1|-|14|many
CSAPDSLSGNTIYF
TGCAGTGCTCCTGACTCTCTCTCTGGAAACACCATATATTTT
>TRBJ2-2|TRBV18|TRBD1|16|many
CASSPMDRGGTGELFF
TGTGCCAGCTCACCAATGGACAGGGGTGGCACCGGGGAGCTGTTTTTT
>TRBJ1-1|TRBV20-1|TRBD1|14|many
CSARLTGVDTEAFF
TGCAGTGCTAGACTTACAGGGGTCGACACTGAAGCTTTCTTT
>TRBJ2-4|TRBV12-3/TRBV12-4|-|14|many
CASSLIPSGNIQYF
TGTGCCAGCAGTTTAATACCATCCGGAAACATTCAGTACTTC
>TRBJ2-5|TRBV7-9|-|14|many
CASSLGYGGETQYF
TGTGCCAGCAGCTTAGGCTACGGCGGGGAGACCCAGTACTTC
>TRBJ1-1|TRBV12-3/TRBV12-4|-|14|many
CASSQQGGDTEAFF
TGTGCCAGCAGTCAGCAGGGCGGGGACACTGAAGCTTTCTTT
>TRBJ1-2|TRBV20-1|-|12|many
CSANQGVSGYTF
TGCAGTGCTAATCAGGGAGTGTCTGGCTACACCTTC
>TRBJ1-2|TRBV12-3/TRBV12-4|TRBD1|15|many
CASSPTMGTGYGYTF
TGTGCCAGCAGCCCTACGATGGGGACAGGCTATGGCTACACCTTC
>TRBJ2-1|TRBV6-6|-|13|-
CASDSVPYNEQFF
TGTGCCAGTGACTCCGTGCCCTACAATGAGCAGTTCTTC
>TRBJ1-5|TRBV7-2|-|15|many
CASSSISGSNQPQHF
TGTGCCAGCAGCTCTATAAGCGGAAGCAATCAGCCCCAGCATTTT
>TRBJ2-2|TRBV12-3/TRBV12-4|TRBD1|17|-
CASRPNRGLGDTGELFF
TGTGCCAGCAGACCTAACAGGGGGCTGGGAGACACCGGGGAGCTGTTTTTT
>TRBJ2-6|TRBV7-3|-|18|few
CASSPPPGAPAGANVLTF
TGTGCCAGCAGTCCCCCCCCGGGGGCGCCTGCTGGGGCCAACGTCCTGACTTTC
>TRBJ2-7|TRBV6-5|-|15|many
CASSYVLGTAYEQYF
TGTGCCAGCAGTTACGTCCTTGGGACCGCCTACGAGCAGTACTTC
>TRBJ1-5|TRBV7-6|-|14|few
CASSLSGGVQPQNF
TGTGCCAGCAGCTTATCGGGTGGAGTTCAGCCCCAGAATTTT
>TRBJ2-5|TRBV7-2|TRBD2|15|medium-sized
CASSPGGAGGETQYF
TGTGCCAGCAGCCCCGGTGGAGCGGGGGGAGAGACCCAGTACTTC
>TRBJ2-1|TRBV5-1|-|14|many
CASSFGSNYNEQFF
TGCGCCAGCAGCTTCGGGAGCAACTACAATGAGCAGTTCTTC
>TRBJ2-5|TRBV10-3|TRBD2|15|many
CAISSLAGVQETQYF
TGTGCCATCAGCTCACTAGCGGGGGTCCAAGAGACCCAGTACTTC
>TRBJ1-1|TRBV20-1|-|14|many
CSAGGGELDTEAFF
TGCAGTGCTGGAGGGGGGGAGTTGGACACTGAAGCTTTCTTT
>TRBJ2-2|TRBV3-1|TRBD1|16|many
CASSQEVGQGSGELFF
TGTGCCAGCAGCCAAGAGGTTGGACAGGGGTCCGGGGAGCTGTTTTTT
>TRBJ1-2|TRBV14|-|12|many
CASSQTPYGYTF
TGTGCCAGCAGCCAAACACCTTATGGCTACACCTTC
>TRBJ2-6|TRBV5-6|TRBD2|17|many
CASSYPGRASGANVLTF
TGTGCCAGCAGTTACCCTGGGAGGGCCTCTGGGGCCAACGTCCTGACTTTC
>TRBJ2-7|TRBV18|-|13|many
CASSRTGSYEQYF
TGTGCCAGCTCACGGACGGGATCCTACGAGCAGTACTTC
>TRBJ2-7|TRBV7-9|-|15|many
CASSSRDATSYEQYF
TGTGCCAGCAGCTCCCGGGACGCGACCTCCTACGAGCAGTACTTC
>TRBJ2-7|TRBV7-9|-|14|-
CASSLAERVYEQYF
TGTGCCAGCAGCTTAGCGGAAAGGGTCTACGAGCAGTACTTC
>TRBJ2-1|TRBV6-2/TRBV6-3|-|13|many
CASRRQGWDEQFF
TGTGCCAGCAGGCGCCAGGGATGGGATGAGCAGTTCTTC
>TRBJ2-3|TRBV7-6|TRBD2|16|many
CASSLTSGGARDTQYF
TGTGCCAGCAGCCTGACTAGCGGGGGGGCTCGGGATACGCAGTATTTT
>TRBJ2-7|TRBV6-1|TRBD1|14|many
CASSKGQGYDEQYF
TGTGCCAGCAGCAAGGGACAGGGGTACGACGAGCAGTACTTC
>TRBJ2-7|TRBV12-3/TRBV12-4|-|13|many
CASSFLDGGEQYF
TGTGCCAGCAGTTTTCTCGACGGGGGTGAGCAGTACTTC
>TRBJ1-1|TRBV3-1|-|15|-
CASSQLDRFYTEAFF
TGTGCCAGCAGCCAATTAGACAGGTTCTACACTGAAGCTTTCTTT
>TRBJ1-1|TRBV29-1|-|13|many
CSVEVMGGTEAFF
TGCAGCGTTGAAGTAATGGGAGGGACTGAAGCTTTCTTT
>TRBJ1-5|TRBV7-2|-|17|many
CASSLSSGSYSNQPQHF
TGTGCCAGCAGCTTATCGTCAGGAAGTTATAGCAATCAGCCCCAGCATTTT
>TRBJ2-1|TRBV20-1|-|14|many
CSARAGSSYNEQFF
TGCAGTGCTAGAGCCGGTTCCTCCTACAATGAGCAGTTCTTC
>TRBJ1-5|TRBV29-1|-|13|many
CSVEVTANQPQNF
TGCAGCGTTGAAGTGACGGCGAATCAGCCCCAGAATTTT
>TRBJ2-3|TRBV7-9|-|16|many
CASSFDLGASTDTQYF
TGTGCCAGCAGCTTCGACCTGGGCGCCTCTACAGATACGCAGTATTTT
>TRBJ2-2|TRBV15|TRBD1|18|many
CATSAVTGSPSNTGELFF
TGTGCCACCAGCGCAGTGACAGGGTCCCCTTCGAACACCGGGGAGCTGTTTTTT
>TRBJ1-5|TRBV5-5|-|14|many
CASSLIPVGQPQNF
TGTGCCAGCAGCTTGATACCAGTTGGTCAGCCCCAGAATTTT
>TRBJ2-5|TRBV27|-|20|many
CASSLSIFSNLDRYQETQYF
TGTGCCAGCAGTTTATCGATTTTCTCGAACCTAGATCGGTACCAAGAGACCCAGTACTTC
>TRBJ1-1|TRBV20-1|-|15|many
CSAREGGGVNTEAFF
TGCAGTGCTAGAGAAGGGGGAGGGGTAAACACTGAAGCTTTCTTT
>TRBJ2-7|TRBV10-3|-|15|many
CAISDGDKISYEQYF
TGTGCCATCAGTGATGGGGACAAAATCTCCTACGAGCAGTACTTC
>TRBJ2-6|TRBV10-1|-|17|many
CASSESSSHSGANVLTF
TGCGCCAGCAGTGAGTCCAGCAGCCACTCTGGGGCCAACGTCCTGACTTTC
>TRBJ2-3|TRBV5-1|-|12|many
CASSPDTDTQYF
TGCGCCAGCAGCCCGGACACAGATACGCAGTATTTT
>TRBJ1-1|TRBV3-1|-|11|many
CASSLRERAFF
TGTGCCAGCAGCTTGCGTGAACGCGCTTTCTTT
>TRBJ2-3|TRBV6-6|-|15|many
CASSYPQRGTDTQYF
TGTGCCAGCAGTTACCCCCAGAGGGGCACAGATACGCAGTATTTT
>TRBJ1-5|TRBV12-3/TRBV12-4|TRBD1|16|many
CASSLDGEGGNQPQNF
TGTGCCAGCAGTTTAGATGGGGAAGGGGGCAATCAGCCCCAGAATTTT
>TRBJ1-1|TRBV11-2|-|15|many
CASSFRGQGNTEAFF
TGTGCCAGCAGCTTTAGAGGGCAGGGGAACACTGAAGCTTTCTTT
>TRBJ1-6|TRBV11-2|TRBD1|16|few
CASSPRLGQGVAPLNF
TGTGCCAGCAGCCCCAGGTTGGGACAGGGGGTCGCACCCCTCAACTTT
>TRBJ2-7|TRBV29-1|TRBD2|15|many
CSVPGTSGGSYEQYF
TGCAGCGTCCCCGGGACTAGCGGGGGCTCCTACGAGCAGTACTTC
>TRBJ2-1|TRBV20-1|-|16|many
CSAYKPTTGMRNEQFF
TGCAGTGCCTATAAACCCACTACAGGGATGAGAAATGAGCAGTTCTTC
>TRBJ2-5|TRBV7-8|TRBD2|15|many
CASSASGGVQETQYF
TGTGCCAGCAGCGCTAGCGGGGGAGTCCAAGAGACCCAGTACTTC